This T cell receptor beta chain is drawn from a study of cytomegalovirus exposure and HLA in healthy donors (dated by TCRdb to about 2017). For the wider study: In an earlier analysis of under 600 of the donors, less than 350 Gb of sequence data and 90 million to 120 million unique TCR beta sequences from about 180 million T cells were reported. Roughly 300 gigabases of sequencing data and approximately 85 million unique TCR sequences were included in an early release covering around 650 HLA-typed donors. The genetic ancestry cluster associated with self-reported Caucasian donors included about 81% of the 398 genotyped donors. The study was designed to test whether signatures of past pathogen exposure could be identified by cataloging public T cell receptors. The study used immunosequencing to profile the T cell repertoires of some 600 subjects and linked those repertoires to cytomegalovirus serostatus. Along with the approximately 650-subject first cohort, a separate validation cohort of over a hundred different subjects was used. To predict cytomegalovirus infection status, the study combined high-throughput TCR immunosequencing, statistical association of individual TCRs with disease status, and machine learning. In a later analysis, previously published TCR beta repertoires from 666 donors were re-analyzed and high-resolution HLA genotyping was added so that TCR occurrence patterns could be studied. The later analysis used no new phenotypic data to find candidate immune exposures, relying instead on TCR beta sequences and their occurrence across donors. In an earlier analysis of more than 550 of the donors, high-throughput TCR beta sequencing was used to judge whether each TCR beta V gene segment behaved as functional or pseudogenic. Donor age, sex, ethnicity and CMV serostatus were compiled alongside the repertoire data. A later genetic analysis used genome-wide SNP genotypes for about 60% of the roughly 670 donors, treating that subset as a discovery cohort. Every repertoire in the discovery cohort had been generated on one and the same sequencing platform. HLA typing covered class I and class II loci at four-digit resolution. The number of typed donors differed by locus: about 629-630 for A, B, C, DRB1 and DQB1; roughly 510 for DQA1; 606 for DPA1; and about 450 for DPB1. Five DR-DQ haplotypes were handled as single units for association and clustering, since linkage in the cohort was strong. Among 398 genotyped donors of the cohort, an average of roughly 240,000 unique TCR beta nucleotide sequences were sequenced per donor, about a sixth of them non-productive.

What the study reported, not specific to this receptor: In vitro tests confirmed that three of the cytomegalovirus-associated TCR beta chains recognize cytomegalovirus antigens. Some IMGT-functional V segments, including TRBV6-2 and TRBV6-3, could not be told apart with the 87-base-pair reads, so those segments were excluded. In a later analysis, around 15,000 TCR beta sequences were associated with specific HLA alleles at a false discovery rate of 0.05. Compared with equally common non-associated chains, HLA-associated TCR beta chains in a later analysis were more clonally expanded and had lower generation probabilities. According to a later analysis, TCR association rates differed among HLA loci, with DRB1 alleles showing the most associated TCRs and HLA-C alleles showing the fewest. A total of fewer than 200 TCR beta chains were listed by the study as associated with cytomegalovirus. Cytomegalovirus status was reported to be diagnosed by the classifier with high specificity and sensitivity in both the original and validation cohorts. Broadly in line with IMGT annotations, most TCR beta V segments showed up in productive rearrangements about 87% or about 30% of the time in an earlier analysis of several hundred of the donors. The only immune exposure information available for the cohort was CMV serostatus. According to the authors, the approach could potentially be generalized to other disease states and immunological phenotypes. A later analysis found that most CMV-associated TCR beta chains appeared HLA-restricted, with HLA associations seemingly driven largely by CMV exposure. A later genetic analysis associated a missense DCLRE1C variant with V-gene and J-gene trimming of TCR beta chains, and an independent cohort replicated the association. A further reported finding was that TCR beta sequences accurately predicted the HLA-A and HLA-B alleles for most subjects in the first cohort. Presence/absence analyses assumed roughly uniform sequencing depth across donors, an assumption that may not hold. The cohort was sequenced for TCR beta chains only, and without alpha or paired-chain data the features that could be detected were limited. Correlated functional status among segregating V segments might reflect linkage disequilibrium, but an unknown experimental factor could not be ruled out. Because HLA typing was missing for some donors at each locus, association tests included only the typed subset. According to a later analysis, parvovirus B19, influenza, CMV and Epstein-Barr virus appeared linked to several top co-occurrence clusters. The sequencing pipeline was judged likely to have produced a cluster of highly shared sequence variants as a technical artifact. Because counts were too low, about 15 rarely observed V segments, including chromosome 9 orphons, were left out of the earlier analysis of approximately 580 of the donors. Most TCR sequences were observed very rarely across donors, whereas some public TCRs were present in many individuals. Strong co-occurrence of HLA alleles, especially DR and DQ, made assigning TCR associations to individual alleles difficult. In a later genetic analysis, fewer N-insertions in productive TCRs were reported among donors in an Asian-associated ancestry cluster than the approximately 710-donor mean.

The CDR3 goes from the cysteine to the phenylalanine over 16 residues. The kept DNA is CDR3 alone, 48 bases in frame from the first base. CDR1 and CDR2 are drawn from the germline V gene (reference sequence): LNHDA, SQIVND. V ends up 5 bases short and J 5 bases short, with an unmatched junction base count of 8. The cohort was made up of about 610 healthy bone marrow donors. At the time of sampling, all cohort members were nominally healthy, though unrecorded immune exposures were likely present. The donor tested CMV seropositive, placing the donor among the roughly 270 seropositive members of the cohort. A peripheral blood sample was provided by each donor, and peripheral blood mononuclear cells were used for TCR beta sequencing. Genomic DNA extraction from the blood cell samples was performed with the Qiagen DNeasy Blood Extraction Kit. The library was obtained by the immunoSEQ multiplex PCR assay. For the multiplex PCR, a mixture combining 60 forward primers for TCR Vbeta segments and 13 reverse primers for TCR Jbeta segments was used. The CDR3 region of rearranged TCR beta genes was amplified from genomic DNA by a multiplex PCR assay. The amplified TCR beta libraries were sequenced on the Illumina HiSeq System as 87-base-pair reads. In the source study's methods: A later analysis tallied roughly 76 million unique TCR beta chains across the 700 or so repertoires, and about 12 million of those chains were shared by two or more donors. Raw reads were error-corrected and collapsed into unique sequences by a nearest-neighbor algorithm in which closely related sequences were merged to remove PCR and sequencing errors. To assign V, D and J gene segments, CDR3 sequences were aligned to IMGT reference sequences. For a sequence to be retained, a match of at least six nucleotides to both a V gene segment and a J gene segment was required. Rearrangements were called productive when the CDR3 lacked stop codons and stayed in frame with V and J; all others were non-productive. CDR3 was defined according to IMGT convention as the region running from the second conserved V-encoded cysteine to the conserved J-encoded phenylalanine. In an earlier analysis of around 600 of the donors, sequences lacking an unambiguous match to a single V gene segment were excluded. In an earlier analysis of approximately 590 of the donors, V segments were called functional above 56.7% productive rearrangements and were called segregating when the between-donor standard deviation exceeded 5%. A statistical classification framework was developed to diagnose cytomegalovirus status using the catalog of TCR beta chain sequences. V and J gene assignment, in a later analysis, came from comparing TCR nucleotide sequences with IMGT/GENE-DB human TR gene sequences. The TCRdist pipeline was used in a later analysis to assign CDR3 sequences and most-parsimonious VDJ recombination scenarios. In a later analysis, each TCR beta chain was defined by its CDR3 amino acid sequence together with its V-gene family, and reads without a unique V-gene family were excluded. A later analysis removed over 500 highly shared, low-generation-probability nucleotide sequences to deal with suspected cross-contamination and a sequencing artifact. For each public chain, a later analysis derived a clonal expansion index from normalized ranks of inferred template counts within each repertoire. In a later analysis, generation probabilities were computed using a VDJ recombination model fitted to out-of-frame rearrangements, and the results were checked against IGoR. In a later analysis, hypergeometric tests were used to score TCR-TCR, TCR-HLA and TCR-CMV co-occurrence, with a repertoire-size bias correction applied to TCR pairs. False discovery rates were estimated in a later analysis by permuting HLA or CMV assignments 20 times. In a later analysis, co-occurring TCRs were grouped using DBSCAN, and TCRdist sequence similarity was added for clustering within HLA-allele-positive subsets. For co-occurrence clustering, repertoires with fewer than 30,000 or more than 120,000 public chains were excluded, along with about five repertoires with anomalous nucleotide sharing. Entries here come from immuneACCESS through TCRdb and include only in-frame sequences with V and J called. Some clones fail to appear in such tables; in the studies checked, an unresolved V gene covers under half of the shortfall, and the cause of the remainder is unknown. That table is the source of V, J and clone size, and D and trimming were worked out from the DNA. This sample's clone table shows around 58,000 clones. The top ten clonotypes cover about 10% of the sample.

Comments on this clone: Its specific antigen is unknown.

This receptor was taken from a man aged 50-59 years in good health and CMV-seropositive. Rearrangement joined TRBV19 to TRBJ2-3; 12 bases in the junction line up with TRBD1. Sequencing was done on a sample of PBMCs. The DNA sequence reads TGTGCCAGTAGTTTGACGGGACAGGGGGCAAGAGATACGCAGTATTTT. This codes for CASSLTGQGARDTQYF.